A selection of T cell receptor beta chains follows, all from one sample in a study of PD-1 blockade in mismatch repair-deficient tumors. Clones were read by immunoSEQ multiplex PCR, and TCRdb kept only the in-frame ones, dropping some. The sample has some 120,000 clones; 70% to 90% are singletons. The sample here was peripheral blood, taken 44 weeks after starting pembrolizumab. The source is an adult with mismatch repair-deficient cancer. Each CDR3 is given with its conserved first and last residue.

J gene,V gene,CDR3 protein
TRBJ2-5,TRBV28,CASSFPLLDFGGQGSETQYF
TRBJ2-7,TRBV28,CASTPRALTYEQYF
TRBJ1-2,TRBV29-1,CSVGGLGRRGGYTF
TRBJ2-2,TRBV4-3,CASSHREVSGTGELFF
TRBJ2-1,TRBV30,CAWSVMGAVSYNEQFF
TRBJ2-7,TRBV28,CASSGTSDSYEQYF
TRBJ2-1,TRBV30,CARQRPSGNEQFF
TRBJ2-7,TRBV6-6,CASSSEWAYEQYF
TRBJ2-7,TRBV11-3,CASSLGDQCEQYF
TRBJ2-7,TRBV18,CASSPGDRWGEQYF
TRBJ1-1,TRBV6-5,CASSLTGGTNTEAFF
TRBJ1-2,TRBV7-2,CASKLIQGREYGYTF
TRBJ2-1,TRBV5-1,CASSSGLIYNEQFF
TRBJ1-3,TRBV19,CASRPDRALSGNTIYF
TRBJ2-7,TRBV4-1,CASSQEPTGGIEQYF
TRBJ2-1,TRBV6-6,CASSSGTEQFF